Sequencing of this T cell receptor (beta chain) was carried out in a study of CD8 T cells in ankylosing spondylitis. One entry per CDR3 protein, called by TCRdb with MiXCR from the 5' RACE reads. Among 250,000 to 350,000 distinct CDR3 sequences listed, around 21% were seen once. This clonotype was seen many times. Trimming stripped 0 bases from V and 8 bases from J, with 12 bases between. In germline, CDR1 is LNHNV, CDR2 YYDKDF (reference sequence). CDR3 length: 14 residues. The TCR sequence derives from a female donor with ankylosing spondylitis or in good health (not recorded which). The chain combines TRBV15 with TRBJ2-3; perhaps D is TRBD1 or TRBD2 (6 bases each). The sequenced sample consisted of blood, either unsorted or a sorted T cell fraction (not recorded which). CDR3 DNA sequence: TGTGCCACCAGCAGAGACAGGGGACTGGGTACGCAGTATTTT. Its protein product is CATSRDRGLGTQYF.